Included here is one TCR beta chain sequence, with context. The antigen is unknown. The germline CDR1 and CDR2 sequences are DFQATT and SNEGSKA (reference sequence). Trimming at V came to 4 bases and at J to 4 bases, leaving 1 base not matched to a gene. This CDR3 region has 11 residues. This sample stems from a study of STAT5B mutations in CD4+ large granular lymphocyte leukemia. The study's findings and limits: Patient CD4-sorted repertoires stayed more clonal than healthy ones after leukemic-clone removal. 8/27 top patient clones versus 2/35 control clones were TRBV06-family.

Healthy controls were blood donor buffy coats. Per the original methods: Lowest detectable productive clonotype frequency was 2.59 x 10-5. Libraries were prepared by immunoSEQ multiplex PCR; TCRdb keeps only in-frame clonotypes and omits some of them. That table furnishes V, J and clone size, whereas the DNA furnished D and trimming. The sample consists of about 32,000 clones, around four fifths of them appearing once. This clonotype was sampled from a human donor in good health. V is TRBV20-1 and J is TRBJ2-7; 7 nucleotides agree with TRBD2. The sequenced sample was CD4+ T cells from blood buffy coats. The CDR3 bases are TGCAGTGCTAAGCGGGGTTACGAGCAGTACTTC. Protein: CSAKRGYEQYF.